This T cell receptor (beta chain) originates from a study of blood T cell repertoires in COVID-19. The wider study: Samples representing acute and convalescent COVID-19 were sourced from the United States, Italy and Spain. Sample material is recorded as cDNA or gDNA derived from T cells, B-cell-depleted T cells, or PBMCs.

In the original processing: How many nucleated cells were present was estimated from reference gene primer amplification. Profiling relied on immunoSEQ multiplex PCR, and the TCRdb table lists in-frame clones only, not all of them. D and trimming come from the DNA, and the V and J calls and clone size come from that table. The sample carries roughly 45,000 clones, roughly 80% recorded once. Germline CDR1 is SNHLY and CDR2 is FYNNEI. The V end lost 1 base, the J end lost 7 bases, and 14 bases lay between the germline ends. This CDR3 has 14 residues. The TCR sequence derives from a man in his fifties with active COVID-19. The rearrangement uses TRBV2 and TRBJ2-7; no definite D call. The sample taken for sequencing was peripheral blood. The chain's CDR3 is CASSEGRVFGEQYF. CDR3 nucleotide sequence: TGTGCCAGCAGTGAAGGTCGGGTCTTCGGGGAGCAGTACTTC.